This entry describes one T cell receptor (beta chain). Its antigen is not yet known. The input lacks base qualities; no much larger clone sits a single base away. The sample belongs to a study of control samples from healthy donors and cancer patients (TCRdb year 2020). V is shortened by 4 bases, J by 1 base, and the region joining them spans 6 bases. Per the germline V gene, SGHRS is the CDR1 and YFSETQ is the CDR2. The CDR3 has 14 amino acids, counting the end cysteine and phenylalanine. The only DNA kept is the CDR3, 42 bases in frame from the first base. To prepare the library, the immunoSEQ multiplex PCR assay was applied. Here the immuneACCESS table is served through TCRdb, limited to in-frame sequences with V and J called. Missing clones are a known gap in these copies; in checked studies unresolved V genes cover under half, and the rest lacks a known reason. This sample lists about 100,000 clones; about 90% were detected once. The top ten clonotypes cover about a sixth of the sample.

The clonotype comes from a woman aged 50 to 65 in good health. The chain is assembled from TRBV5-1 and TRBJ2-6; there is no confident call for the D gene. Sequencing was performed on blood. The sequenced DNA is TGCGCCAGCAGCCAAAAATCTGGGGCCAACGTCCTGACTTTC. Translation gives CASSQKSGANVLTF.